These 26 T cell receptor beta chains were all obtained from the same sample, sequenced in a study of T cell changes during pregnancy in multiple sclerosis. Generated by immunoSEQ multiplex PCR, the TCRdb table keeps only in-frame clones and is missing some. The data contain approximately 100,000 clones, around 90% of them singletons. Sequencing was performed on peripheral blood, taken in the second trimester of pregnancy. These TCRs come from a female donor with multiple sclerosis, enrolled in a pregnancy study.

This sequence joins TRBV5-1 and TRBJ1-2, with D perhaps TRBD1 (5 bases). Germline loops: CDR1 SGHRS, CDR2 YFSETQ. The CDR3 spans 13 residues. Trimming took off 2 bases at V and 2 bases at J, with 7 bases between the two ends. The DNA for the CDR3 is TGCGCCAGCAGCTTCCAGGGCAACTATGGCTACACCTTC. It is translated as CASSFQGNYGYTF.

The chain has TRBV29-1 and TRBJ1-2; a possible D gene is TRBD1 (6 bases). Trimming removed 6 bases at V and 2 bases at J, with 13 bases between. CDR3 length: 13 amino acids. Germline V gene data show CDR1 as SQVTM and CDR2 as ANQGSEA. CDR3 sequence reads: CSVAGGPNYGYTF. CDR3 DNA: TGCAGCGTGGCCGGGGGGCCCAACTATGGCTACACCTTC. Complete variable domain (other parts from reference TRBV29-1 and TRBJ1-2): SAVISQKPSRDICQRGTSLTIQCQVDSQVTMMFWYRQQPGQSLTLIATANQGSEATYESGFVIDKFPISRPNLTFSTLTVSNMSPEDSSIYLCSVAGGPNYGYTFGSGTRLTVV.

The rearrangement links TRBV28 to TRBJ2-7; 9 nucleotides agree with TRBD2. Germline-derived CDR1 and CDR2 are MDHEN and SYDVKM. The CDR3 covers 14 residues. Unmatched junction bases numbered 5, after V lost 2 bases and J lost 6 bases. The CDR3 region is CASSLAGGYSEQYF. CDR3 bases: TGTGCCAGCAGTTTAGCGGGGGGGTATAGCGAGCAGTACTTC.

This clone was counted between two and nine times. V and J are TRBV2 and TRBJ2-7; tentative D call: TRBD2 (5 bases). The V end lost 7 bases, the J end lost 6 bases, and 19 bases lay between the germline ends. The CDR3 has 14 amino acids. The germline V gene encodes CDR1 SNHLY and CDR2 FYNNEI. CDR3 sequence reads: CASNYLLGRGEQYF. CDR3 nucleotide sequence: TGTGCCAGCAATTACTTACTAGGAAGAGGCGAGCAGTACTTC. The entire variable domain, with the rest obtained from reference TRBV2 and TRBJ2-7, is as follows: EPEVTQTPSHQVTQMGQEVILRCVPISNHLYFYWYRQILGQKVEFLVSFYNNEISEKSEIFDDQFSVERPDGSNFTLKIRSTKLEDSAMYFCASNYLLGRGEQYFGPGTRLTVT.

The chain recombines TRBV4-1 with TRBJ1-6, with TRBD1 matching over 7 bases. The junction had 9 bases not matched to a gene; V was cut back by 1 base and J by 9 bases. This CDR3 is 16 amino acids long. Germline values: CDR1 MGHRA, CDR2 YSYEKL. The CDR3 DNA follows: TGCGCCAGCAGCCAAGTCTCGGGACAGCAGTTTTCACCCCTCCACTTT. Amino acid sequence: CASSQVSGQQFSPLHF.

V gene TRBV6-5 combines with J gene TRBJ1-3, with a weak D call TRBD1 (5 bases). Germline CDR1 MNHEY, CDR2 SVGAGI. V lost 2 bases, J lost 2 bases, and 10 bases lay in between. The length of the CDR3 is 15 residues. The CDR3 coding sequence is TGTGCCAGCAGTTACGATGGGGCCACTGGAAACACCATATATTTT. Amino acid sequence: CASSYDGATGNTIYF.

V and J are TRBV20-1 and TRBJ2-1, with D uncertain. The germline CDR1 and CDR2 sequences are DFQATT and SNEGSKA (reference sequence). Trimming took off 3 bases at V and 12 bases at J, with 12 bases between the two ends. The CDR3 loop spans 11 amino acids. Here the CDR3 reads CSASSLFGQFF. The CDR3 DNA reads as TGCAGTGCTAGCTCTCTATTCGGGCAGTTCTTC.

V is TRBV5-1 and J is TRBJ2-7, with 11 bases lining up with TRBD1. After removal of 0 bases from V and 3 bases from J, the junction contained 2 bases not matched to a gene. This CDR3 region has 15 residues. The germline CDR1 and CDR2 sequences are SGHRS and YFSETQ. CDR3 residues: CASSLDGTGGYEQYF. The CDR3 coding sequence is TGCGCCAGCAGCTTGGACGGGACAGGGGGCTACGAGCAGTACTTC.

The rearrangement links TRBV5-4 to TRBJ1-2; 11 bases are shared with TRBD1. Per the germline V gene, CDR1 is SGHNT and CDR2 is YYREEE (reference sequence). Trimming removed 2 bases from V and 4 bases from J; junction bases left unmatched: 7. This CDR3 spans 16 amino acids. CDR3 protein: CASSLPGQGASYGYTF. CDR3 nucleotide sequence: TGTGCCAGCAGCTTACCCGGACAGGGGGCAAGCTATGGCTACACCTTC. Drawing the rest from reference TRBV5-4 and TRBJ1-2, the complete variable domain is ETGVTQSPTHLIKTRGQQVTLRCSSQSGHNTVSWYQQALGQGPQFIFQYYREEENGRGNFPPRFSGLQFPNYSSELNVNALELDDSALYLCASSLPGQGASYGYTFGSGTRLTVV.

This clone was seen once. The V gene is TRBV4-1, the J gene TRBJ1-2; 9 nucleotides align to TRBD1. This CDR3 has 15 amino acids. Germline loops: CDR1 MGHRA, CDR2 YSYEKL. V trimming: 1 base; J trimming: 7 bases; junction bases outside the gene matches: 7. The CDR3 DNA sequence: TGCGCCAGCAGCCAAGCTGACAGGGGGAGGAGTGGCTACACCTTC. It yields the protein CASSQADRGRSGYTF.

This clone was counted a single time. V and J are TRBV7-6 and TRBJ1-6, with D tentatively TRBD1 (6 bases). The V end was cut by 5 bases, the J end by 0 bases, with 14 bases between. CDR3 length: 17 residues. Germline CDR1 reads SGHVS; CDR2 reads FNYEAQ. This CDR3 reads CASSRDIPSSYNSPLHF. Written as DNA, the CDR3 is TGTGCCAGCAGCCGGGACATTCCGAGCTCCTATAATTCACCCCTCCACTTT. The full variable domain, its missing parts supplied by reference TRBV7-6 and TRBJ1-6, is GAGVSQSPRYKVTKRGQDVALRCDPISGHVSLYWYRQALGQGPEFLTYFNYEAQQDKSGLPNDRFSAERPEGSISTLTIQRTEQRDSAMYRCASSRDIPSSYNSPLHFGNGTRLTVT.

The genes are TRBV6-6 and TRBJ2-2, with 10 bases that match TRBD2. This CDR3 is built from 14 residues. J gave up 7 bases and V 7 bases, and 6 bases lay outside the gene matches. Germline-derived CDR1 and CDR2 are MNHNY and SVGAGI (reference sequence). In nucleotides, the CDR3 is TGTGCCAGCAAGAGCGGGGGGGCCTTCGGGGAGCTGTTTTTT. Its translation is CASKSGGAFGELFF.

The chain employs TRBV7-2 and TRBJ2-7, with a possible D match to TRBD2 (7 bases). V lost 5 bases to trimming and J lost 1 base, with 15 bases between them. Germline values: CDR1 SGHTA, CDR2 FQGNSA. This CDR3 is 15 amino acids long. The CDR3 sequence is CASSPTGGGSYEQYF. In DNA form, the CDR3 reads TGTGCCAGCAGCCCCACGGGGGGCGGGTCCTACGAGCAGTACTTC. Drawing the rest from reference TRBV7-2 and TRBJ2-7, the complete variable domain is GAGVSQSPSNKVTEKGKDVELRCDPISGHTALYWYRQSLGQGLEFLIYFQGNSAPDKSGLPSDRFSAERTGGSVSTLTIQRTQQEDSAVYLCASSPTGGGSYEQYFGPGTRLTVT.

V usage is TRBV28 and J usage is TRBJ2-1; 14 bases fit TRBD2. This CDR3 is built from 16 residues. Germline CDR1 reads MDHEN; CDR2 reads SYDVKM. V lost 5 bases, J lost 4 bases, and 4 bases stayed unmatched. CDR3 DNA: TGTGCCAGCAGTCCCCGACTAGCGGGAGGGTACAATGAGCAGTTCTTC. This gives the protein CASSPRLAGGYNEQFF.

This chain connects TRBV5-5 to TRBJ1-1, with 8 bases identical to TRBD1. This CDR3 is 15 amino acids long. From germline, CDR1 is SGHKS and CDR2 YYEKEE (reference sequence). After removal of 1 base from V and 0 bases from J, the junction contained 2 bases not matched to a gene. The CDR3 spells CASSLLTGVNTEAFF. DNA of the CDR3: TGTGCCAGCAGCTTGCTGACAGGGGTGAACACTGAAGCTTTCTTT.

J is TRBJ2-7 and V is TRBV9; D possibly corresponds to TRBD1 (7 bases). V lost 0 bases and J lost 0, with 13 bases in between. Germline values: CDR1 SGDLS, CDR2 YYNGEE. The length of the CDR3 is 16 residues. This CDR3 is CASSVGWQGGSYEQYF. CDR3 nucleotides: TGTGCCAGCAGCGTAGGCTGGCAGGGGGGCTCCTACGAGCAGTACTTC.

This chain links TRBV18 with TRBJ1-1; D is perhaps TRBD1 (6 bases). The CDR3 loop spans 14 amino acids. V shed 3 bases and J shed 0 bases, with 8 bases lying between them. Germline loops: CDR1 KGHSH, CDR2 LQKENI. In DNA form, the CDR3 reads TGTGCCAGCTCACCCGGACAGTTGAACACTGAAGCTTTCTTT. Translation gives CASSPGQLNTEAFF.

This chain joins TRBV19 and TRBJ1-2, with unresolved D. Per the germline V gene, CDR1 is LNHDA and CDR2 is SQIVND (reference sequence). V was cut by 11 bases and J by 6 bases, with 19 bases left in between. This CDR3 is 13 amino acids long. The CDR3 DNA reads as TGTGCCTCTACGAGAGTCGGGGTCCATGGCTACACCTTC. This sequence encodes CASTRVGVHGYTF.

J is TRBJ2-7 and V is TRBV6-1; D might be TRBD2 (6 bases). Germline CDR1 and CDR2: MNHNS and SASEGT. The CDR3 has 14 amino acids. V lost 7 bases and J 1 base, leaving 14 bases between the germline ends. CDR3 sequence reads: CASTAGRISYEQYF. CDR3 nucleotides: TGTGCCAGCACCGCGGGACGGATATCCTACGAGCAGTACTTC.

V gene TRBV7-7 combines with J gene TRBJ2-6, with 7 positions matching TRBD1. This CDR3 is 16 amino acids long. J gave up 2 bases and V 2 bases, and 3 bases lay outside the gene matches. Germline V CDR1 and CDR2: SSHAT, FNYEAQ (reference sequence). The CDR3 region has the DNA TGTGCCAGCAGCTTAACAGGGGAGACTGGGGCCAACGTCCTGACTTTC. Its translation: CASSLTGETGANVLTF.

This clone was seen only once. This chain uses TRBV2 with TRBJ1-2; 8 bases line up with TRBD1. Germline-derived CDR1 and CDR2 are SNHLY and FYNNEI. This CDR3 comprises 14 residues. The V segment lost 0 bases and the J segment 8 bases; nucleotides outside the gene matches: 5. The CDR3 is CASSEAAGGAGYTF. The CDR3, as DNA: TGTGCCAGCAGTGAAGCAGCAGGGGGCGCCGGCTACACCTTC. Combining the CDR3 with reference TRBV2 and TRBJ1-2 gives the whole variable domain EPEVTQTPSHQVTQMGQEVILRCVPISNHLYFYWYRQILGQKVEFLVSFYNNEISEKSEIFDDQFSVERPDGSNFTLKIRSTKLEDSAMYFCASSEAAGGAGYTFGSGTRLTVV.

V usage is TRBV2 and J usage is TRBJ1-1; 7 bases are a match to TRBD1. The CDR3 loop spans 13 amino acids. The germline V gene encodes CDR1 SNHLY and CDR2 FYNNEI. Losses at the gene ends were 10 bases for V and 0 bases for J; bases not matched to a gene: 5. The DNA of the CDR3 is TGTGCCACCCGGACAGGCATGAACACTGAAGCTTTCTTT. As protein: CATRTGMNTEAFF.

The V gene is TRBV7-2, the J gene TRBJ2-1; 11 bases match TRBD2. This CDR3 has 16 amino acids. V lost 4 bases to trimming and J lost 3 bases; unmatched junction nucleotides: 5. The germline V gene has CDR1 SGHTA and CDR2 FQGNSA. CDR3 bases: TGTGCCAGCAGCTCCGATAGCGGGAGGGTCTACAATGAGCAGTTCTTC. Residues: CASSSDSGRVYNEQFF. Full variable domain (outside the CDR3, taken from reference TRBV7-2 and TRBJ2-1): GAGVSQSPSNKVTEKGKDVELRCDPISGHTALYWYRQSLGQGLEFLIYFQGNSAPDKSGLPSDRFSAERTGGSVSTLTIQRTQQEDSAVYLCASSSDSGRVYNEQFFGPGTRLTVL.

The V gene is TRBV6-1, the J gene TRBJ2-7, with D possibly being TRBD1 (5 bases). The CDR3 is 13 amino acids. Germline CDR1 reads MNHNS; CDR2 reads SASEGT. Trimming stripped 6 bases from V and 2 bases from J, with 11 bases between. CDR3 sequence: CASSAVGPYEQYF. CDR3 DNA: TGTGCCAGCAGCGCCGTGGGGCCCTACGAGCAGTACTTC.

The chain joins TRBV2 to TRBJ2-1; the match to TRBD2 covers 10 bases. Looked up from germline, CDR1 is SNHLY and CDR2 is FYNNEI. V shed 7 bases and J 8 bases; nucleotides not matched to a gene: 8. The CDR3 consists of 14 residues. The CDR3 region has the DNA TGTGCCAGCACCGAGCTAGCGGGAGTTGATGAGCAGTTCTTC. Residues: CASTELAGVDEQFF.

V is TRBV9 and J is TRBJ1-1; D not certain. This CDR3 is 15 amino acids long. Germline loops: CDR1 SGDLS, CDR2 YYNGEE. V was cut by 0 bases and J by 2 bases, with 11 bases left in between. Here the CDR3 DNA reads TGTGCCAGCAGCGTAGTGTCAGGCCCCAACACTGAAGCTTTCTTT. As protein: CASSVVSGPNTEAFF.